This T cell receptor beta chain was profiled in a study of T cells after yellow fever vaccination. TCRdb independently ran MiXCR on the 5' RACE reads; one entry per CDR3 protein. Altogether about 160,000 distinct CDR3 sequences are present, 6% to 7.5% being singletons, with the ten largest covering roughly 2.5%. The germline V gene encodes CDR1 DFQATT and CDR2 SNEGSKA (reference sequence). The CDR3 sequence is 14 residues long. The germline V and J ends were trimmed by 3 bases and 0 bases, with 9 bases remaining between them. This clonotype showed up many times. This TCR was recovered from a man in his late teens or twenties who received the YFV17D yellow fever vaccine. The V and J genes are TRBV20-1 and TRBJ2-1; D call uncertain. The sample in question was CD4+ T cells sorted from PBMCs, obtained about 5 days after the first yellow fever vaccination. The CDR3, as DNA: TGCAGTGCTAGCCAGTTTAGCTCCTACAATGAGCAGTTCTTC. Protein sequence: CSASQFSSYNEQFF.